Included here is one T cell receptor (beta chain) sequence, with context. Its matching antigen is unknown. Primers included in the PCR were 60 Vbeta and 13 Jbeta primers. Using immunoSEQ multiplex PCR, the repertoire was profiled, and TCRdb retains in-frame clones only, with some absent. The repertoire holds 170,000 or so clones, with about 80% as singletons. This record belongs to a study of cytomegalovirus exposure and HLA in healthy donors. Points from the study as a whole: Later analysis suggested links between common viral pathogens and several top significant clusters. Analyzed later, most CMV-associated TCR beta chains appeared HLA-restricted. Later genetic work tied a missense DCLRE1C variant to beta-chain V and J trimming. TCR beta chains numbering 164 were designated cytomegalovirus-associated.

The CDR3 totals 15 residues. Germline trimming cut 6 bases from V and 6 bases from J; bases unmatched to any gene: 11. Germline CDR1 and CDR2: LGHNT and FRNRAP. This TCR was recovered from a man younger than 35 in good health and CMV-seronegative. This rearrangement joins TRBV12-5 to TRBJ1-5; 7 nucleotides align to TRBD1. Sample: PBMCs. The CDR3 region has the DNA TGTGCTAGTGGCCCGATAGGGGGCACGAGTCAGCCCCAGCATTTT. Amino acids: CASGPIGGTSQPQHF.